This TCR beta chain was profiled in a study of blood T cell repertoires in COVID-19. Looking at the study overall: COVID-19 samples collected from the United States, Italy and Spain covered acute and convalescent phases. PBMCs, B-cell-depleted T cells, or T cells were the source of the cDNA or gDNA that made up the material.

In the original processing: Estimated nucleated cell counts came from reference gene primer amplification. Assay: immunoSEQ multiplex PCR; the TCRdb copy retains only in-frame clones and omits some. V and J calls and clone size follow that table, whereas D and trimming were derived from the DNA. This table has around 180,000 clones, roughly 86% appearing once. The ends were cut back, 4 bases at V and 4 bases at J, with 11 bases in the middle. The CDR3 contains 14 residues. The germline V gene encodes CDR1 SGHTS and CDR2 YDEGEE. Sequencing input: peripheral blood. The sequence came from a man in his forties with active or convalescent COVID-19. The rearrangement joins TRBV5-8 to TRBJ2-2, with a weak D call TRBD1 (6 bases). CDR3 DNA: TGTGCCAGCAGCCTACAGGGACCCACCGGGGAGCTGTTTTTT. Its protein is CASSLQGPTGELFF.